This TCR beta chain came from a study of cytomegalovirus exposure and HLA in healthy donors. Findings of the study overall: Using a false discovery rate of 0.05, a later analysis showed that 16,951 TCR beta sequences were associated with HLA alleles.

For this clone: Its antigen is not identified.

In nominal health when sampled, donors likely had unrecorded immune exposures nonetheless. Per the germline V gene, CDR1 is WNHNN and CDR2 is SYGVQD (reference sequence). Trimming cost V 4 bases and J 0 bases, with 7 bases left between them. The CDR3 runs 13 residues. With 60 Vbeta and 13 Jbeta primers, the PCR was carried out. Produced via immunoSEQ multiplex PCR; TCRdb's table is partial and in-frame only. Of around 150,000 clones in the sample, roughly 73% were seen once. V is TRBV10-1 and J is TRBJ2-7; D is possibly TRBD1 (5 bases). This receptor was obtained from a male donor in good health and CMV-seronegative. Source material: PBMCs. CDR3 protein: CASSGQISYEQYF. CDR3 bases: TGCGCCAGCAGTGGACAGATCTCCTACGAGCAGTACTTC.